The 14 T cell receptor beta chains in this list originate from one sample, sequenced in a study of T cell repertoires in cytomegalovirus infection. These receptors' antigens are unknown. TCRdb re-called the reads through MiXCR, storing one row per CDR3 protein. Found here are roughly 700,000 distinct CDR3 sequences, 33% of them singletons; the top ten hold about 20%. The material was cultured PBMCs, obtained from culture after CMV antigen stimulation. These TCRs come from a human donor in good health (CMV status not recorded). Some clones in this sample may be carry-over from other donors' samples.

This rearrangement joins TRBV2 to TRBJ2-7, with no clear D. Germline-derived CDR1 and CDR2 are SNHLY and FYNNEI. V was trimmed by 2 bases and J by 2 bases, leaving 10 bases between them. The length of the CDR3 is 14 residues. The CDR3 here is CASSEYSWAYEQYF. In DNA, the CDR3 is TGTGCCAGCAGTGAATATAGTTGGGCCTACGAGCAGTACTTC.

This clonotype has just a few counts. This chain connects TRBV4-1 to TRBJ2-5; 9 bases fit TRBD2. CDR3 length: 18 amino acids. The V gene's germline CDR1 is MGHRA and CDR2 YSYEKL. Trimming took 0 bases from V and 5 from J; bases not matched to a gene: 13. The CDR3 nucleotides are TGCGCCAGCAGCCAAGATGAAAACAGCGGGGGGCCGGGGGAGACCCAGTACTTC. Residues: CASSQDENSGGPGETQYF.

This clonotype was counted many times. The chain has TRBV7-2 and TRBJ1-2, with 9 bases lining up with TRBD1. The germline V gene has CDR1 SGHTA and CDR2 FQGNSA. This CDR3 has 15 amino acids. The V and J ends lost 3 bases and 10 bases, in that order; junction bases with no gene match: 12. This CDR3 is CASSFRPPGTGNYTF. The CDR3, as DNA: TGTGCCAGCAGCTTTAGGCCCCCCGGGACAGGGAACTACACCTTC.

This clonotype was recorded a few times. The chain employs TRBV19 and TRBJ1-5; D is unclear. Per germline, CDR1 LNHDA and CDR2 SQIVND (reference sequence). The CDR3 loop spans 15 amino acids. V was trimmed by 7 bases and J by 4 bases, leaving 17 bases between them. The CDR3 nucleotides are TGTGCCAGTAACCCCCGGAAAAGGGCAAATCAGCCCCAGCATTTT. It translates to CASNPRKRANQPQHF.

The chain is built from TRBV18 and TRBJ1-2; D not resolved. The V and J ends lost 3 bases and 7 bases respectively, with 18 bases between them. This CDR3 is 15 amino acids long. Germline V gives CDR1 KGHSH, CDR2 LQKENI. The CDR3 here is CASSPPSVPAGGYTF. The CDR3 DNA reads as TGTGCCAGCTCACCGCCCTCGGTCCCGGCGGGTGGCTACACCTTC.

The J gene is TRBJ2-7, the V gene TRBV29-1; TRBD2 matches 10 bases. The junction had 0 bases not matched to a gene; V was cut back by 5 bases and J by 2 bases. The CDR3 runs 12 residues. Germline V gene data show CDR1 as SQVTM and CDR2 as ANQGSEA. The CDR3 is CSVTSGTYEQYF. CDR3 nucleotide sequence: TGCAGCGTTACTAGCGGGACCTACGAGCAGTACTTC.

The CDR3 loop is CSAGMAGANVLTF. CDR3 nucleotide sequence: TGCAGTGCTGGGATGGCAGGGGCCAACGTCCTGACTTTC. The chain combines TRBV20-1 with TRBJ2-6; no definite D call. There are 13 residues in the CDR3. Germline lookup yields CDR1 DFQATT and CDR2 SNEGSKA (reference sequence). Trimming took off 5 bases at V and 4 bases at J, with 9 bases between the two ends.

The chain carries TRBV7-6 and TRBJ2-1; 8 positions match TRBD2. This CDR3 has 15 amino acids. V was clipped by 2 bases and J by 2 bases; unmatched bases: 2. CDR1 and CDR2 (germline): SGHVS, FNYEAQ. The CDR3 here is CASSLISGAYNEQFF. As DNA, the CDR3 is TGTGCCAGCAGCTTAATTAGCGGGGCCTACAATGAGCAGTTCTTC.

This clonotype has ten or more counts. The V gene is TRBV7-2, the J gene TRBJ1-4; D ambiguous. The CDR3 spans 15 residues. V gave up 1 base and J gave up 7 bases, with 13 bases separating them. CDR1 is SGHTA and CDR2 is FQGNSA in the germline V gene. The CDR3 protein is CASSLDLALGEKLFF. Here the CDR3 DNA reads TGTGCCAGCAGCTTAGACCTGGCACTGGGTGAAAAACTGTTTTTT.

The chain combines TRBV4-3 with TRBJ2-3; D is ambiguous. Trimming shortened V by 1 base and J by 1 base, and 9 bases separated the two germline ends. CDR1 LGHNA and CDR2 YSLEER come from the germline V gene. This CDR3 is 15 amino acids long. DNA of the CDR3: TGCGCCAGCAGCCAAGTCTATTGGGGCACAGATACGCAGTATTTT. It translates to CASSQVYWGTDTQYF.

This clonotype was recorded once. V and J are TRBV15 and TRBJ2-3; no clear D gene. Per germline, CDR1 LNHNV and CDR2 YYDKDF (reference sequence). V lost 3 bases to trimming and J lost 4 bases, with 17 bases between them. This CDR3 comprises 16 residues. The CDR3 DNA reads TGTGCCACCAGCAGGGGTTTGGAACGAGCCTCAGATACGCAGTATTTT. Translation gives CATSRGLERASDTQYF.

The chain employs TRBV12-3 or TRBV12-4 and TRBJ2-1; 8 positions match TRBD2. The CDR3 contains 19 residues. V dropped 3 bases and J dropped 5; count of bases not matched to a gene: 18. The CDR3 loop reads CASSFGLGGGRLGNNEQFF. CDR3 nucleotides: TGTGCCAGCAGTTTTGGCCTCGGGGGCGGGAGGTTGGGGAACAATGAGCAGTTCTTC.

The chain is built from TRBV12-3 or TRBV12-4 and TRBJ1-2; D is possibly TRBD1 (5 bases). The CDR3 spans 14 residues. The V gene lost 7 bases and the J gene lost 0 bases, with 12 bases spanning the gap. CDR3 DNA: TGTGCCAGCACAGGGACGGTTCCTAACTATGGCTACACCTTC. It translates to CASTGTVPNYGYTF.

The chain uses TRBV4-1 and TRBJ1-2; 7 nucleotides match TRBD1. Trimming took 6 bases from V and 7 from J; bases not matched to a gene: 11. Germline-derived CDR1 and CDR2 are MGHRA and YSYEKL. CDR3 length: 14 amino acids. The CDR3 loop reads CASRRPGTAGGYTF. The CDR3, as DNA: TGCGCCAGCAGGAGACCAGGGACAGCTGGTGGCTACACCTTC.